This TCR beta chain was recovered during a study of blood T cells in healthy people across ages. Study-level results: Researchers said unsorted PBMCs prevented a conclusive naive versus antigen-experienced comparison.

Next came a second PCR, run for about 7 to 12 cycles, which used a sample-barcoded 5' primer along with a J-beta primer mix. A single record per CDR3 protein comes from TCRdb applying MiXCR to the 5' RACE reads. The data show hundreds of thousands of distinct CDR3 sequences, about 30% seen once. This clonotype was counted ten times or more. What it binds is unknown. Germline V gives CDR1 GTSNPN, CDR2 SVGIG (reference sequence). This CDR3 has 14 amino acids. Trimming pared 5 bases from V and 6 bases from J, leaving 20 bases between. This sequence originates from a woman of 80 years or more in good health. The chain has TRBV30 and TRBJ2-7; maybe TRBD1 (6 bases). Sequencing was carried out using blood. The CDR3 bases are TGTGCCTGGGATGGGACCGGGACAAAGCGCGAGCAGTACTTC. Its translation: CAWDGTGTKREQYF. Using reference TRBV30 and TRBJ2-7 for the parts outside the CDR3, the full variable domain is SQTIHQWPATLVQPVGSPLSLECTVEGTSNPNLYWYRQAAGRGLQLLFYSVGIGQISSEVPQNLSASRPQDRQFILSSKKLLLSDSGFYLCAWDGTGTKREQYFGPGTRLTVT.